These 5 T cell receptor beta chains came from one sample sequenced in a study of blood T cells in healthy people across ages. The authors ran a second PCR of about 6 to 12 cycles using a sample-barcoded 5' primer and a J-beta primer mix. Via MiXCR, TCRdb re-called the 5' RACE reads, giving one row per CDR3 protein. This sample has 750,000 to 950,000 distinct CDR3 sequences, with around a quarter found just once. Separately, the same data were catalogued under a study of T cells of mothers and their children.

The sample was blood. The receptors were sampled from a boy aged 5 to 17 in good health.

V usage is TRBV7-9 and J usage is TRBJ2-7; D ambiguous. The germline V gene has CDR1 SEHNR and CDR2 FQNEAQ (reference sequence). This CDR3 contains 13 residues. Trimming took 4 bases from V and 0 from J, leaving 7 bases between them. In DNA, the CDR3 is TGTGCCAGCAGCTCGAGGATCTCCTACGAGCAGTACTTC. Translated, it gives CASSSRISYEQYF.

This clonotype was seen a handful of times. The chain employs TRBV11-2 and TRBJ2-5; a possible D gene is TRBD2 (5 bases). The better agreement between TRBJ2-1 and the DNA end casts doubt on the J call. The germline CDR1 and CDR2 sequences are SGHAT and FQNNGV. The CDR3 spans 14 residues. For the CDR3, the DNA is TGTGCCAGCAGCTTAAGCGGACCCCGGGATGAGCAGTTCTTC. It yields the protein CASSLSGPRDEQFF.

V is TRBV4-2 and J is TRBJ1-2; D perhaps matches TRBD1 (5 bases). The CDR3 contains 16 residues. The germline V and J ends were trimmed by 1 base and 6 bases, with 18 bases remaining between them. Germline CDR1 reads LGHNA; CDR2 reads YNFKEQ. CDR3 amino acids: CASSQVEVGPDNGYTF. CDR3 coding DNA: TGTGCCAGCAGCCAAGTGGAGGTGGGACCTGACAATGGCTACACCTTC.

The gene calls are TRBV6-2 or TRBV6-3 and TRBJ2-1, with 10 positions matching TRBD2. CDR1 is MNHEY, CDR2 SVGEGT, per germline. Germline trimming cut 1 base from V and 4 bases from J; bases unmatched to any gene: 16. The CDR3 spans 20 residues. CDR3 amino acids: CASSYLTSGGVRSWYNEQFF. The CDR3 nucleotides are TGTGCCAGCAGTTACTTAACCAGCGGGGGGGTAAGGTCTTGGTACAATGAGCAGTTCTTC.

This chain links TRBV7-9 with TRBJ2-5; D perhaps matches TRBD1 (5 bases). V lost 5 bases, J lost 5 bases, and 15 bases lay in between. This CDR3 region has 14 residues. CDR1 SEHNR and CDR2 FQNEAQ come from the germline V gene (reference sequence). In DNA form, the CDR3 reads TGTGCCAGCAGCGCTGGGGCAGGGATGGAGACCCAGTACTTC. Translating it yields CASSAGAGMETQYF.